The 28 T cell receptor beta chains presented below share a single source sample, sequenced in a study of blood T cell repertoires in COVID-19. TCRdb's table, derived via immunoSEQ multiplex PCR, lists solely in-frame clones and lacks some. The sample has about 280,000 clones, roughly 86% seen once. Source material: peripheral blood. The receptors here all came from a man aged 35 to 55 with active or convalescent COVID-19.

This clone was counted a few times. This chain joins TRBV5-1 and TRBJ2-1, with a weak D call TRBD1 (5 bases). CDR1 and CDR2 from the germline V gene are SGHRS and YFSETQ. The CDR3 covers 16 residues. V was cut by 1 base and J by 0 bases, with 11 bases left in between. The CDR3 region is CASSLTGQPSYNEQFF. The CDR3 DNA reads TGCGCCAGCAGCTTGACCGGACAACCCTCCTACAATGAGCAGTTCTTC.

The gene calls are TRBV6-5 and TRBJ2-3, with D possibly TRBD1 on 5 matching bases. With 6 bases removed from V and 1 base from J, the gap between germline ends came to 11 bases. Germline lookup yields CDR1 MNHEY and CDR2 SVGAGI. CDR3 size: 14 residues. This CDR3 is CASRYLQGTDTQYF. In nucleotides, the CDR3 is TGTGCCAGCAGGTACCTACAGGGCACAGATACGCAGTATTTT.

The J gene is TRBJ1-1, the V gene TRBV12-3 or TRBV12-4; D is uncertain. V lost 5 bases to trimming and J lost 0 bases, with 7 bases between them. This CDR3 spans 13 amino acids. The CDR3 spells CASSRDVNTEAFF. In nucleotides, the CDR3 is TGTGCCAGCAGTCGGGATGTGAACACTGAAGCTTTCTTT.

This chain connects TRBV10-1 to TRBJ1-6; tentatively, D is TRBD1 (5 bases). CDR3 size: 14 residues. Deletions cut 5 bases from V and 8 bases from J, with 13 bases between. Germline lookup yields CDR1 WNHNN and CDR2 SYGVQD (reference sequence). The CDR3 spells CASSKGLSDSPLHF. The CDR3 region has the DNA TGCGCCAGCAGTAAGGGACTTTCTGATTCACCCCTCCACTTT.

This rearrangement joins TRBV29-1 to TRBJ1-2; 10 nucleotides align to TRBD1. With 4 bases clipped from V and 7 bases from J, the junction kept 12 bases outside the gene matches. The CDR3 totals 15 residues. The germline CDR1 and CDR2 sequences are SQVTM and ANQGSEA. Here the CDR3 reads CSVGGRGTGVGGYTF. The CDR3 DNA is TGCAGCGTTGGAGGGAGGGGGACAGGGGTCGGTGGCTACACCTTC.

This clone came up once. This chain uses TRBV2 with TRBJ1-1; weak D call: TRBD1 (5 bases). Between the trimmed V and J ends, which lost 6 bases and 5 bases, there was a span of 10 bases. The CDR3 covers 12 residues. Germline lookup yields CDR1 SNHLY and CDR2 FYNNEI. CDR3 bases: TGTGCCAGCAGGGTGGGGGGAACTGAAGCTTTCTTT. It encodes CASRVGGTEAFF.

This chain connects TRBV19 to TRBJ2-5; 8 bases agree with TRBD2. The CDR3 extends over 14 amino acids. J was trimmed by 1 base and V by 5 bases; bases with no gene match: 3. In germline, CDR1 is LNHDA, CDR2 SQIVND (reference sequence). CDR3: CASSGRGGQETQYF. The CDR3 DNA reads as TGTGCCAGTAGTGGTCGGGGGGGCCAAGAGACCCAGTACTTC.

A note on this clone: Additional DNA sequences in this sample encode the identical CDR3. The chain employs TRBV12-3 or TRBV12-4 and TRBJ1-5, with 9 bases matching TRBD1. V lost 6 bases and J lost 4; bases outside the gene matches: 1. The CDR3 is made up of 13 amino acids. CDR3: CASRGQGNQPQHF. The CDR3 DNA is TGTGCCAGCAGAGGACAGGGGAATCAGCCCCAGCATTTT.

The V call is TRBV30, the J call TRBJ1-5, with a tentative D call TRBD1 (6 bases). V was shortened by 3 bases and J by 9 bases, with 18 bases between the two germline ends. CDR1 and CDR2 from the germline V gene are GTSNPN and SVGIG (reference sequence). This CDR3 has 14 residues. In nucleotides, the CDR3 is TGTGCCTGGAGAGGGGGTCCCCCCAGGGGGCCCCAGCATTTT. Translation gives CAWRGGPPRGPQHF. The full variable domain, rest sourced from reference TRBV30 and TRBJ1-5, is SQTIHQWPATLVQPVGSPLSLECTVEGTSNPNLYWYRQAAGRGLQLLFYSVGIGQISSEVPQNLSASRPQDRQFILSSKKLLLSDSGFYLCAWRGGPPRGPQHFGDGTRLSIL.

The chain links TRBV27 to TRBJ1-1; D is ambiguous. The germline CDR1 and CDR2 sequences are MNHEY and SMNVEV (reference sequence). The CDR3 is made up of 13 amino acids. V lost 2 bases and J lost 9, with 13 bases in between. CDR3 sequence (DNA): TGTGCCAGCAGTTTAACTACGGGAGGTCAAGCTTTCTTT. This codes for CASSLTTGGQAFF.

This chain links TRBV7-6 with TRBJ1-1; 8 nucleotides match TRBD1. This CDR3 is 13 amino acids long. Germline loops: CDR1 SGHVS, CDR2 FNYEAQ. The V gene end was trimmed by 3 bases and the J gene end by 5 bases; junction bases not matched to a gene: 2. The CDR3 loop is CASSFRQGTEAFF. CDR3 bases: TGTGCCAGCAGCTTTAGACAGGGGACTGAAGCTTTCTTT. Drawing the rest from reference TRBV7-6 and TRBJ1-1, the complete variable domain is GAGVSQSPRYKVTKRGQDVALRCDPISGHVSLYWYRQALGQGPEFLTYFNYEAQQDKSGLPNDRFSAERPEGSISTLTIQRTEQRDSAMYRCASSFRQGTEAFFGQGTRLTVV.

The rearrangement links TRBV9 to TRBJ1-1; D is undetermined. CDR1 is SGDLS and CDR2 is YYNGEE in the germline V gene. This CDR3 contains 12 residues. Between the trimmed V and J ends, which lost 0 bases and 9 bases, there was a span of 9 bases. DNA for the CDR3: TGTGCCAGCAGCGTAGCGGCAGGCCAAGCTTTCTTT. This gives the protein CASSVAAGQAFF.

This chain joins TRBV3-1 (or the pseudogene TRBV3-2) and TRBJ2-2, with unresolved D. With 0 bases removed from V and 6 bases from J, the gap between germline ends came to 8 bases. The CDR3 has 14 amino acids. In germline, CDR1 is LGHDT, CDR2 YNNKEL (reference sequence). The CDR3: CASSQDFVSGELFF. CDR3 bases: TGTGCCAGCAGCCAAGATTTCGTGTCCGGGGAGCTGTTTTTT.

The V gene is TRBV6-2 or TRBV6-3, the J gene TRBJ1-2; possibly TRBD1 for D (5 bases). Looked up from germline, CDR1 is MNHEY and CDR2 is SVGEGT. The length of the CDR3 is 15 residues. The V and J ends lost 0 bases and 4 bases respectively, with 12 bases between them. The CDR3 DNA is TGTGCCAGCAGTTACTCGAGACAGCCAAGCTATGGCTACACCTTC. Translating it yields CASSYSRQPSYGYTF.

CDR3 DNA sequence: TGTGCCATCAGGCGGGCCACCCTTAGCACCGAGCAGTACTTC. Amino acids: CAIRRATLSTEQYF. V is TRBV10-3 and J is TRBJ2-7; TRBD2 is a possible D gene (5 bases). The CDR3 is 14 amino acids. Looked up from germline, CDR1 is ENHRY and CDR2 is SYGVKD. Deletions cut 6 bases from V and 6 bases from J, with 18 bases between.

The chain carries TRBV6-5 and TRBJ2-3; 9 bases are a match to TRBD2. In germline, CDR1 is MNHEY, CDR2 SVGAGI. Unmatched junction bases numbered 7, after V lost 7 bases and J lost 2 bases. The CDR3 has 15 residues. In DNA form, the CDR3 reads TGTGCCAGCATTCCCGGCGGGGGGGACACAGATACGCAGTATTTT. This codes for CASIPGGGDTDTQYF.

The chain employs TRBV10-3 and TRBJ2-3, with a possible D match to TRBD1 (6 bases). The CDR3 contains 15 residues. The V and J ends lost 8 bases and 8 bases respectively, with 23 bases between them. In germline, CDR1 is ENHRY, CDR2 SYGVKD. CDR3: CAIDKQGPRVGTQYF. In DNA, the CDR3 is TGTGCCATCGATAAACAGGGCCCTCGGGTAGGTACGCAGTATTTT.

This chain uses TRBV6-5 with TRBJ1-6, with 10 bases that match TRBD1. The germline gives CDR1 MNHEY, CDR2 SVGAGI. After removal of 10 bases from V and 7 bases from J, the junction contained 7 bases not matched to a gene. CDR3 length: 14 amino acids. CDR3: CATRTGGMNSPLHF. Written as DNA, the CDR3 is TGTGCCACCCGGACAGGGGGAATGAATTCACCCCTCCACTTT.

This clone was observed a single time. The CDR3 region is CASSQGGQINEKLFF. The CDR3 DNA reads as TGTGCCAGCAGCCAAGGGGGACAGATAAATGAAAAACTGTTTTTT. V is TRBV4-2 and J is TRBJ1-4, with TRBD1 matching over 7 bases. The CDR3 covers 15 residues. With V trimmed by 1 base and J by 5 bases, 4 bases remained unmatched. Germline CDR1 reads LGHNA; CDR2 reads YNFKEQ.

V and J are TRBV11-2 and TRBJ2-1; 9 bases agree with TRBD1. The junction had 6 bases not matched to a gene; V was cut back by 5 bases and J by 4 bases. The CDR3 is made up of 15 amino acids. CDR1 and CDR2 from the germline V gene are SGHAT and FQNNGV. DNA of the CDR3: TGTGCCAGCAGCCGTTTACAGGGGGCTTACAATGAGCAGTTCTTC. Its protein product is CASSRLQGAYNEQFF.

J is TRBJ1-6 and V is TRBV9, with 7 bases fitting TRBD1. The CDR3 has 16 amino acids. With 2 bases clipped from V and 7 bases from J, the junction kept 9 bases outside the gene matches. Germline loops: CDR1 SGDLS, CDR2 YYNGEE. CDR3 nucleotides: TGTGCCAGCAGCGTCCAAGGGGGCAACGCAAATTCACCCCTCCACTTT. Encoded protein: CASSVQGGNANSPLHF.

The table lists this clone with many counts. The rearrangement links TRBV4-1 to TRBJ1-1; tentative D call: TRBD1 (5 bases). Trimming took off 0 bases at V and 0 bases at J, with 14 bases between the two ends. The germline V gene has CDR1 MGHRA and CDR2 YSYEKL. The CDR3 sequence is 17 residues long. CDR3 sequence: CASSQEAQGTMNTEAFF. In DNA form, the CDR3 reads TGCGCCAGCAGCCAAGAAGCCCAGGGCACCATGAACACTGAAGCTTTCTTT.

The chain recombines TRBV12-5 with TRBJ2-6; a possible D gene is TRBD1 (6 bases). CDR1 is LGHNT and CDR2 is FRNRAP in the germline V gene. The CDR3 is 15 amino acids. V shed 5 bases and J shed 3 bases, with 11 bases lying between them. The DNA for the CDR3 is TGTGCTAGTGGTAATACAGGGTTTGGGGCCAACGTCCTGACTTTC. This translates into CASGNTGFGANVLTF.

The chain joins TRBV11-2 to TRBJ1-2; D remains unclear. This CDR3 spans 14 amino acids. Germline values: CDR1 SGHAT, CDR2 FQNNGV. V lost 1 base, J lost 2 bases, and 8 bases lay in between. CDR3 in amino acids: CASSLGRVNYGYTF. The CDR3, as DNA: TGTGCCAGCAGCTTAGGCCGGGTCAACTATGGCTACACCTTC. The full variable domain, its missing parts supplied by reference TRBV11-2 and TRBJ1-2, is EAGVAQSPRYKIIEKRQSVAFWCNPISGHATLYWYQQILGQGPKLLIQFQNNGVVDDSQLPKDRFSAERLKGVDSTLKIQPAKLEDSAVYLCASSLGRVNYGYTFGSGTRLTVV.

The rearrangement links TRBV11-2 to TRBJ2-7; weak D call: TRBD1 (6 bases). Germline V lookup: CDR1 SGHAT, CDR2 FQNNGV. There are 12 residues in the CDR3. The V end was cut by 4 bases, the J end by 4 bases, with 8 bases between. The CDR3 region is CASSSDRYEQYF. CDR3 in DNA: TGTGCCAGCAGCTCTGACAGGTACGAGCAGTACTTC.

The chain carries TRBV19 and TRBJ2-7; D uncertain. V was shortened by 3 bases and J by 0 bases, with 15 bases between the two germline ends. Germline V gives CDR1 LNHDA, CDR2 SQIVND (reference sequence). The CDR3 extends over 16 amino acids. The CDR3 protein is CASSMKVSRSSYEQYF. CDR3 DNA: TGTGCCAGTAGTATGAAGGTTAGCCGGAGCTCCTACGAGCAGTACTTC. Looking up the rest from reference TRBV19 and TRBJ2-7 gives the full variable domain: DGGITQSPKYLFRKEGQNVTLSCEQNLNHDAMYWYRQDPGQGLRLIYYSQIVNDFQKGDIAEGYSVSREKKESFPLTVTSAQKNPTAFYLCASSMKVSRSSYEQYFGPGTRLTVT.

Here the CDR3 DNA reads TGTGCCAGCAGCCCCCGTCCCAGGGGAAACACTGAAGCTTTCTTT. Translation: CASSPRPRGNTEAFF. The genes are TRBV3-1 (or the pseudogene TRBV3-2) and TRBJ1-1; D may be TRBD1 (6 bases). Looked up from germline, CDR1 is LGHDT and CDR2 is YNNKEL (reference sequence). Trimming left V 4 bases short and J 2 bases short, with 14 bases between. The CDR3 runs 15 residues.

The gene calls are TRBV10-2 and TRBJ2-2; 7 nucleotides align to TRBD2. CDR1 WSHSY and CDR2 SAAADI come from the germline V gene. This CDR3 is built from 14 residues. The junction had 8 bases not matched to a gene; V was cut back by 7 bases and J by 6 bases. In DNA, the CDR3 is TGCGCCAGCACCCCGGGACTACCGGCCGGGGAGCTGTTTTTT. Amino acid sequence: CASTPGLPAGELFF.